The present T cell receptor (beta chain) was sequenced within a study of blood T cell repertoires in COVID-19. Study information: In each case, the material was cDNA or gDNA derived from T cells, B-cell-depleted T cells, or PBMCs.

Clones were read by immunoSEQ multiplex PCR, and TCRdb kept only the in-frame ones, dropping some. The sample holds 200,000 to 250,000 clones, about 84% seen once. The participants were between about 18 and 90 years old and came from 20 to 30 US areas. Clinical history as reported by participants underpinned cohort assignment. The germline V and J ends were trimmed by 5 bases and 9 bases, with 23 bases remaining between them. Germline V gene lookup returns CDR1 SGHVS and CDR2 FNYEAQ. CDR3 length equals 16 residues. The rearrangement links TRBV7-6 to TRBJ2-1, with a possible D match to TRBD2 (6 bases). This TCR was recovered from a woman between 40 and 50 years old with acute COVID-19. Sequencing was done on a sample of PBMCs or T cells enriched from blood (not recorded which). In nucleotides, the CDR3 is TGTGCCAGCAGCCCGCGACTAGAAAGGGGCGGATCTGAGCAGTTCTTC. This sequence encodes CASSPRLERGGSEQFF.